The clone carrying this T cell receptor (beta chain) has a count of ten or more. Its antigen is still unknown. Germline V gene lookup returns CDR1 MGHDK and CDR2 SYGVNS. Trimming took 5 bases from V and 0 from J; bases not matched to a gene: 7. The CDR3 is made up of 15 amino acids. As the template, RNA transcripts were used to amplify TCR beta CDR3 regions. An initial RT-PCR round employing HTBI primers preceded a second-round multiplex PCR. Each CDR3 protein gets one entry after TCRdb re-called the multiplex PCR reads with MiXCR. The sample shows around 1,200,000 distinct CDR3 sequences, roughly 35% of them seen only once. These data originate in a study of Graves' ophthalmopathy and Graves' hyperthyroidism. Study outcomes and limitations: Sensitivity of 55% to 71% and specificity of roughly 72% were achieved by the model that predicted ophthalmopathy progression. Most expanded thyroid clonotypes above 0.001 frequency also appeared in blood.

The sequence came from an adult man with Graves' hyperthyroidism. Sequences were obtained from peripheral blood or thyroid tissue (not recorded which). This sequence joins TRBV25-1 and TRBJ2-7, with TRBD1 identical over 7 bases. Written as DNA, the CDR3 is TGTGCCAGCAGTCCGCCGGGACAGATCTCCTACGAGCAGTACTTC. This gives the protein CASSPPGQISYEQYF.